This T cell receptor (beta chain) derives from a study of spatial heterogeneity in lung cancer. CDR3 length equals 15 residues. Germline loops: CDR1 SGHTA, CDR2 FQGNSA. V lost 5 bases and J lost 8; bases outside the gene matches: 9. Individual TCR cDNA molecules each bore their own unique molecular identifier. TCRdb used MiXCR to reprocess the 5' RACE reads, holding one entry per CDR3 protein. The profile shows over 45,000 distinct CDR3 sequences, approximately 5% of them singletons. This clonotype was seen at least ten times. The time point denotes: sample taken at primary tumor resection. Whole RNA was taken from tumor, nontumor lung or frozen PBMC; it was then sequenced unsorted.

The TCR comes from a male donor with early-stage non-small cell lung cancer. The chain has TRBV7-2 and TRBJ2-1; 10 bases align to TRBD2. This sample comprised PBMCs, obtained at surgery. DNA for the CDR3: TGTGCCAGCAGCCGAGCTAGCGGGAGTGGAGATGAGCAGTTCTTC. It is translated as CASSRASGSGDEQFF.